This T cell receptor beta chain comes out of a study of control samples from healthy donors and cancer patients. Method: immunoSEQ multiplex PCR; TCRdb's copy keeps in-frame clones and lacks some. The sample holds roughly 120,000 clones, 85% to 90% seen once. This clonotype was sampled from a woman aged 65 to 85 in good health. Sequencing input: blood.

Here the CDR3 DNA reads TGTGCCAGTAGTACCCTCGGTGGGGCTGGGGAGACCCAGTACTTC. This sequence encodes CASSTLGGAGETQYF. The chain employs TRBV19 and TRBJ2-5, with D possibly TRBD1 on 5 matching bases. Germline CDR1 reads LNHDA; CDR2 reads SQIVND (reference sequence). V was cut by 4 bases and J by 5 bases, with 17 bases left in between. The length of the CDR3 is 15 residues.